Shown below are 3 T cell receptor beta chains from a single sample sequenced in a study of shared clonotypes between healthy human individuals. Assay used: immunoSEQ multiplex PCR; TCRdb lists only in-frame clones, some missing. The sample lists millions of clones, about 93% seen once, with about 1.8% in the top ten. Positive CCR7 selection of CD45RO-negative cells yielded the naive CD8 cells, and terminally differentiated effector memory CD45RA+ cells were excluded. The sequencing input was naive CD8+ T cells from PBMCs. The receptors originated from a man between 18 and 29 years old in good health. Some clones in this sample may be carry-over from other donors' samples.

As for this clone: Other DNA sequences in this specimen translate into the identical CDR3. This rearrangement joins TRBV19 to TRBJ2-1, with D perhaps matching TRBD1 (5 bases). This CDR3 spans 15 amino acids. V lost 3 bases and J 0 bases, leaving 9 bases between the germline ends. Germline lookup yields CDR1 LNHDA and CDR2 SQIVND (reference sequence). CDR3 amino acids: CASSIGQGSYNEQFF. CDR3 nucleotides: TGTGCCAGTAGTATCGGGCAGGGCTCCTACAATGAGCAGTTCTTC.

Comment on this clone: At the DNA level, this CDR3 is encoded by other sequences in the same sample as well. CDR3 bases: TGTGCCAGCAGTCCTCAGGGGGGAGAGACCCAGTACTTC. The encoded protein is CASSPQGGETQYF. This chain connects TRBV7-9 to TRBJ2-5; weak D call: TRBD1 (7 bases). Germline-derived CDR1 and CDR2 are SEHNR and FQNEAQ (reference sequence). The ends were cut back, 6 bases at V and 4 bases at J, with 12 bases in the middle. CDR3 length: 13 residues.

The chain combines TRBV5-4 with TRBJ1-2; TRBD1 aligns across 8 bases. This CDR3 spans 13 amino acids. Per the germline V gene, CDR1 is SGHNT and CDR2 is YYREEE (reference sequence). Trimming cost V 3 bases and J 4 bases; bases outside gene matches: 2. CDR3 sequence reads: CASSSDRAYGYTF. CDR3 bases: TGTGCCAGCAGCTCGGACAGGGCCTATGGCTACACCTTC.